This TCR beta chain comes out of a study of shared clonotypes between healthy human individuals. CD45RO-negative CD8 cells positively selected for CCR7 made up the naive population, which excluded terminally differentiated effector memory CD45RA+ cells. Trimming took 2 bases from V and 6 from J, leaving 12 bases between them. This CDR3 is 14 amino acids long. Germline V gives CDR1 MNHNS, CDR2 SASEGT. The sorted-subset replicate PCRs were given 200 ng DNA, which is tens of thousands of T cell genomes. Assay used: immunoSEQ multiplex PCR; TCRdb lists only in-frame clones, some missing. The sample contains 2 million to 2.5 million clones, approximately 94% of which appear only once.

Sequences were obtained from naive CD8+ T cells sorted from blood. This receptor was identified in a man in his late teens or twenties in good health. The rearrangement uses TRBV6-1 and TRBJ2-3, with D unresolved. CDR3: CASSEKTTLDTQYF. CDR3 DNA sequence: TGTGCCAGCAGTGAAAAAACGACACTTGATACGCAGTATTTT.